This passage covers 24 T cell receptor beta chains from one sample sequenced in a study of T cell responses to AZD1222 COVID-19 vaccine. Assay used: immunoSEQ multiplex PCR; TCRdb lists only in-frame clones, some missing. The sample has more than 150,000 clones, 85% to 90% seen once. Material: peripheral blood, obtained on day 0 of AZD1222 vaccination. Receptors were obtained from an adult in good health.

V usage is TRBV29-1 and J usage is TRBJ1-3; maybe TRBD1 (5 bases). The germline V gene encodes CDR1 SQVTM and CDR2 ANQGSEA. The CDR3 is made up of 15 amino acids. V was clipped by 7 bases and J by 0 bases, with 16 bases between them. CDR3 loop: CSAAPGLHSGNTIYF. Here the CDR3 DNA reads TGCAGCGCGGCCCCGGGACTGCACTCTGGAAACACCATATATTTT.

The gene calls are TRBV29-1 and TRBJ2-4; D possibly corresponds to TRBD1 (6 bases). With 3 bases removed from V and 7 bases from J, the gap between germline ends came to 13 bases. The V gene's germline CDR1 is SQVTM and CDR2 ANQGSEA. The CDR3 is 13 residues long. Here the CDR3 DNA reads TGCAGCGTTGAGGTGAAGGGGGTCAACATTCAGTACTTC. Protein sequence: CSVEVKGVNIQYF.

This chain uses TRBV19 with TRBJ2-1, with D perhaps matching TRBD1 or TRBD2 (7 bases each). The CDR3 consists of 18 residues. V was clipped by 2 bases and J by 5 bases, with 22 bases between them. Germline CDR1 and CDR2: LNHDA and SQIVND (reference sequence). The CDR3 DNA is TGTGCCAGTAGTATAAGACAGGGAGGGAGAGTGAGAAACAATGAGCAGTTCTTC. Translated, it gives CASSIRQGGRVRNNEQFF.

The rearrangement links TRBV3-1 (or the pseudogene TRBV3-2) to TRBJ2-2; TRBD2 is a possible D gene (6 bases). Trimming removed 4 bases from V and 7 bases from J, with 16 bases in between. CDR1 is LGHDT, CDR2 YNNKEL, per germline (reference sequence). The CDR3 runs to 15 residues. CDR3 amino acids: CASSPSGGPVGELFF. The CDR3 DNA reads TGTGCCAGCAGCCCCTCCGGAGGGCCGGTCGGGGAGCTGTTTTTT.

V is TRBV6-5 and J is TRBJ1-6; D gene uncertain. CDR1 is MNHEY, CDR2 SVGAGI, per germline. V gave up 4 bases and J gave up 7 bases, with 17 bases separating them. This CDR3 comprises 16 residues. The CDR3 spells CASSSLRSGRNSPLHF. The CDR3 DNA reads TGTGCCAGCAGTTCCCTCCGATCGGGCAGAAATTCACCCCTCCACTTT.

J is TRBJ1-6 and V is TRBV6-1; D gene unclear. Trimming took 4 bases from V and 7 from J, leaving 17 bases between them. The CDR3 covers 16 residues. Germline CDR1 is MNHNS and CDR2 is SASEGT. The CDR3 nucleotides read TGTGCCAGCAGTGCCCCCGACGGACTAAGGAATTCACCCCTCCACTTT. It encodes CASSAPDGLRNSPLHF.

The V gene is TRBV30, the J gene TRBJ1-4; no firm D call. Trimming shortened V by 4 bases and J by 8 bases, and 14 bases separated the two germline ends. Germline CDR1 is GTSNPN and CDR2 is SVGIG (reference sequence). The CDR3 is made up of 13 amino acids. The CDR3 DNA follows: TGTGCCTGGACAGATCGTGGGAGCGAAAAACTGTTTTTT. It encodes CAWTDRGSEKLFF.

CDR3 region: CASSRGDRGRSTGELFF. The CDR3 DNA reads as TGTGCCAGCTCACGGGGAGACAGGGGTAGGAGCACCGGGGAGCTGTTTTTT. The V gene is TRBV18, the J gene TRBJ2-2; 8 bases agree with TRBD1. CDR3 length: 17 amino acids. The J segment lost 4 bases and the V segment lost 4 bases, leaving 11 bases of the junction unmatched. In germline, CDR1 is KGHSH, CDR2 LQKENI.

V gene TRBV21-1 combines with J gene TRBJ2-1. TRBV21-1 is a recognized pseudogene. This CDR3 has 17 amino acids. The CDR3 spells CASSKSLGGSIYNEQFF. The DNA for the CDR3 is TGTGCCAGCAGCAAAAGCCTCGGGGGCTCCATCTACAATGAGCAGTTCTTC.

The sample holds one count of this clone. The chain uses TRBV9 and TRBJ1-3; the match to TRBD1 covers 8 bases. The germline CDR1 and CDR2 sequences are SGDLS and YYNGEE. The CDR3 spans 15 residues. Trimming cost V 0 bases and J 4 bases; bases outside gene matches: 3. The CDR3 is CASSVGTGSGNTIYF. CDR3 nucleotides: TGTGCCAGCAGCGTAGGGACAGGGTCCGGAAACACCATATATTTT.

The chain combines TRBV28 with TRBJ2-7, with D unresolved. This CDR3 contains 14 residues. CDR1 and CDR2 (germline): MDHEN, SYDVKM. V was pared by 6 bases and J by 9 bases, with 21 bases between. CDR3 protein: CASSTPVGLSWQYF. CDR3 DNA: TGTGCCAGCAGCACCCCCGTGGGTCTTTCGTGGCAGTACTTC. Looking up the rest from reference TRBV28 and TRBJ2-7 gives the full variable domain: DVKVTQSSRYLVKRTGEKVFLECVQDMDHENMFWYRQDPGLGLRLIYFSYDVKMKEKGDIPEGYSVSREKKERFSLILESASTNQTSMYLCASSTPVGLSWQYFGPGTRLTVT.

The chain couples TRBV20-1 to TRBJ2-5, with 8 bases aligning to TRBD1. V trimming: 3 bases; J trimming: 2 bases; junction bases outside the gene matches: 2. This CDR3 comprises 13 residues. The germline gives CDR1 DFQATT, CDR2 SNEGSKA (reference sequence). CDR3 region: CSASHRGQETQYF. The CDR3 coding sequence is TGCAGTGCTAGTCACAGGGGGCAAGAGACCCAGTACTTC.

The V and J genes are TRBV11-2 and TRBJ1-2; 7 nucleotides line up with TRBD1. The germline V gene encodes CDR1 SGHAT and CDR2 FQNNGV. After removal of 5 bases from V and 8 bases from J, the junction contained 8 bases not matched to a gene. The CDR3 totals 13 residues. Written as DNA, the CDR3 is TGTGCCAGCAGCCTCCAGGGGGGAGGCGGCTACACCTTC. Translation gives CASSLQGGGGYTF.

This chain uses TRBV19 with TRBJ2-4; D gene uncertain. The CDR3 totals 17 residues. Trimming left V 5 bases short and J 0 bases short, with 17 bases between. Germline CDR1 is LNHDA and CDR2 is SQIVND (reference sequence). The CDR3 DNA follows: TGTGCCAGTAGTCCTACCCGCGGTGAACTAGCCAAAAACATTCAGTACTTC. Translation: CASSPTRGELAKNIQYF.

This rearrangement joins TRBV28 to TRBJ1-5, with D possibly being TRBD1 (6 bases). The CDR3 covers 16 residues. The V and J ends lost 2 bases and 1 base respectively, with 12 bases between them. Germline V gene data show CDR1 as MDHEN and CDR2 as SYDVKM. The CDR3 DNA sequence: TGTGCCAGCAGTTTAGAAGGGGGTGTGAGCAATCAGCCCCAGCATTTT. Amino acid sequence: CASSLEGGVSNQPQHF.

This clone was seen a single time. The J gene is TRBJ2-7, the V gene TRBV5-1; 8 nucleotides line up with TRBD1. CDR3 size: 12 residues. Germline CDR1 reads SGHRS; CDR2 reads YFSETQ. Trimming removed 4 bases from V and 6 bases from J; junction bases left unmatched: 3. CDR3 nucleotides: TGCGCCAGCAGCAGAGGACAGGGCGAGCAGTACTTC. The encoded protein is CASSRGQGEQYF.

The chain has TRBV23-1 and TRBJ2-1; D gene unclear. TRBV23-1 is recorded as an ORF, its role being uncertain. V was trimmed by 10 bases and J by 9 bases, leaving 19 bases between them. CDR3 length: 13 residues. This CDR3 is CAKHPCYTSEQFF. As DNA, the CDR3 is TGCGCCAAACATCCGTGTTATACAAGTGAGCAGTTCTTC.

The chain uses TRBV2 and TRBJ2-5; a weak D match, TRBD1 (5 bases). The CDR3 loop spans 15 amino acids. The ends were cut back, 5 bases at V and 2 bases at J, with 15 bases in the middle. From germline, CDR1 is SNHLY and CDR2 FYNNEI. CDR3 coding DNA: TGTGCCAGCAGTCGGATGGGGCAGGGTCAAGAGACCCAGTACTTC. Protein product: CASSRMGQGQETQYF.

This rearrangement joins TRBV27 to TRBJ2-1; D is possibly TRBD1 or TRBD2 (6 bases each). V was trimmed by 2 bases and J by 10 bases, leaving 12 bases between them. The germline gives CDR1 MNHEY, CDR2 SMNVEV (reference sequence). The CDR3 has 13 amino acids. CDR3 in DNA: TGTGCCAGCAGTTTACAGGGGACTGGAGAGCAGTTCTTC. Residues: CASSLQGTGEQFF.

The chain is built from TRBV19 and TRBJ1-2; tentative D call: TRBD1 (6 bases). The CDR3 runs 16 residues. V lost 3 bases to trimming and J lost 4 bases, with 18 bases between them. CDR1 is LNHDA, CDR2 SQIVND, per germline (reference sequence). CDR3 in amino acids: CASSISSYQGRYGYTF. CDR3 coding DNA: TGTGCCAGTAGTATTTCCTCCTATCAGGGGCGCTATGGCTACACCTTC.

The chain links TRBV3-1 (or the pseudogene TRBV3-2) to TRBJ2-5; D gene ambiguous. The CDR3 runs to 12 residues. CDR1 LGHDT and CDR2 YNNKEL come from the germline V gene (reference sequence). Trimming left V 0 bases short and J 5 bases short, with 4 bases between. The CDR3 region has the DNA TGTGCCAGCAGCCAAGAAAGGGAGACCCAGTACTTC. Residues: CASSQERETQYF.

This sequence joins TRBV5-6 and TRBJ1-2; no clear D. The germline gives CDR1 SGHDT, CDR2 YYEEEE. There are 16 residues in the CDR3. V was pared by 0 bases and J by 8 bases, with 20 bases between. The CDR3 spells CASSLGSAGALRGYTF. For the CDR3, the DNA is TGTGCCAGCAGCTTGGGGTCGGCAGGCGCATTAAGAGGCTACACCTTC.

This clone showed up just once. The rearrangement links TRBV18 to TRBJ1-5; TRBD1 agrees at 7 bases. V lost 3 bases and J lost 7; bases outside the gene matches: 3. This CDR3 has 13 amino acids. Germline CDR1 is KGHSH and CDR2 is LQKENI. The CDR3 DNA reads TGTGCCAGCTCACCTTCACAGGGGCAGCCCCAGCATTTT. It yields the protein CASSPSQGQPQHF.

The rearrangement links TRBV6-1 to TRBJ2-1; unclear D gene. The V end lost 2 bases, the J end lost 2 bases, and 10 bases lay between the germline ends. Germline V gene lookup returns CDR1 MNHNS and CDR2 SASEGT. This CDR3 is 15 amino acids long. The CDR3 region has the DNA TGTGCCAGCAGTGAATTGGGGTCCGCCTACAATGAGCAGTTCTTC. Translated, it gives CASSELGSAYNEQFF.